This TCR beta chain emerged from a study of T-cell reconstitution after alpha-beta-depleted transplantation in children. Study outcomes and limitations: Day-60 TCRbeta diversity that was high in some patients was derived from surviving recipient T cells and thymic progenitors. By one year post-transplant, T-cell counts and diversity largely arose from T cells that were newly produced. At around two months after transplant, the alpha-beta T cells were reportedly derived from several hundred expanded clones that came from non-depleted graft cells.

Looked up from germline, CDR1 is DFQATT and CDR2 is SNEGSKA (reference sequence). This CDR3 contains 13 residues. Trimming took off 6 bases at V and 4 bases at J, with 13 bases between the two ends. The TCRbeta library incorporated unique molecular identifiers. TCRdb called the PCR reads again in MiXCR, with one record for every CDR3 protein. The sample comprises 250,000 to 300,000 distinct CDR3 sequences, roughly 9.1% of which are singletons, and about 8% rests with the top ten. This clonotype has a count of ten or more. What it recognizes is unknown. The material was PBMCs, obtained before TCRalphabeta/CD19-depleted stem cell transplant. The chain uses TRBV20-1 and TRBJ2-1; D is perhaps TRBD2 (5 bases). The clonotype originates from a boy under three years old with acute myeloid leukemia, due to receive a stem cell transplant. CDR3 sequence reads: CSARTRGYNEQFF. The CDR3 bases are TGCAGTGCGAGAACCCGGGGTTACAATGAGCAGTTCTTC.